This T cell receptor beta chain was obtained from a study of blood T cell repertoires in COVID-19. About the research overall: Whether acute or convalescent, the COVID-19 samples came from the United States, Italy and Spain.

Per the germline V gene, CDR1 is LGHNA and CDR2 is YNFKEQ. The CDR3 has 13 amino acids. V gave up 7 bases and J gave up 7 bases; unmatched junction bases: 7. Sequencing used immunoSEQ multiplex PCR; TCRdb keeps in-frame clones, though not all of them. This sample has 120,000 to 150,000 clones, with roughly 77% found just once. The receptor's source is a man in his sixties with acute or convalescent COVID-19. J is TRBJ2-7 and V is TRBV4-2, with 10 bases lining up with TRBD2. The sample comprised peripheral blood. CDR3 nucleotide sequence: TGTGCCAGCACCCTAGCGGGAGTGGGGGAGCAGTACTTC. Amino acids: CASTLAGVGEQYF.